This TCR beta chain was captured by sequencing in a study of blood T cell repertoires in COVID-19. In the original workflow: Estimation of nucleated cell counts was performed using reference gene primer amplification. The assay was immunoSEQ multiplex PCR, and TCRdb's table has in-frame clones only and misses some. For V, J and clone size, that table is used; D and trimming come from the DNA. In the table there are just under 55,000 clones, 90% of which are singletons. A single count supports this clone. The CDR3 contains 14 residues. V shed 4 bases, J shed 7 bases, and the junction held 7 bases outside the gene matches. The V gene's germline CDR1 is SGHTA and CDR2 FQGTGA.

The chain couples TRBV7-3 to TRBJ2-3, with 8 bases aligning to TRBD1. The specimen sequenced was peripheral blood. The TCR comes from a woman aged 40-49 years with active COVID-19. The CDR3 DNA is TGTGCCAGCAGCTATGGGACAGGAGGGAATACGCAGTATTTT. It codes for CASSYGTGGNTQYF.